The 26 T cell receptor beta chains in this list originate from one sample, sequenced in a study of CD8 T cell repertoires and HIV-1 epitope variants. Sequenced by immunoSEQ multiplex PCR; TCRdb stores in-frame clones only, minus some. The sample includes around 6,600 clones, about 70% seen only once; the top ten take roughly 41%. These receptors have no known antigen. Sequencing used cultured CD8+ T cells derived from PBMCs. The receptors shown here come from a male donor with HIV.

This chain connects TRBV27 to TRBJ1-5; D is unresolved. Germline V lookup: CDR1 MNHEY, CDR2 SMNVEV (reference sequence). There are 12 residues in the CDR3. Trimming took off 6 bases at V and 3 bases at J, with 6 bases between the two ends. As DNA, the CDR3 is TGTGCCAGCAGGGGTTACAATCAGCCCCAGCATTTT. This gives the protein CASRGYNQPQHF.

The chain carries TRBV6-4 and TRBJ1-1; D gene ambiguous. The CDR3 has 13 amino acids. The V gene's germline CDR1 is MRHNA and CDR2 SNTAGT. Trimming left V 5 bases short and J 1 base short, with 8 bases between. The CDR3 nucleotides read TGTGCCAGCAGTTACATTGGGAACACTGAAGCTTTCTTT. It codes for CASSYIGNTEAFF.

In its sample, this clone was seen a few times. The gene calls are TRBV5-4 and TRBJ2-3, with 7 positions matching TRBD2. The V and J ends lost 4 bases and 1 base, in that order; junction bases with no gene match: 9. There are 16 residues in the CDR3. Germline CDR1 and CDR2: SGHNT and YYREEE (reference sequence). In DNA, the CDR3 is TGTGCCAGCAGCGGGGGAGGGACGAGGGGCACAGATACGCAGTATTTT. This codes for CASSGGGTRGTDTQYF.

The chain uses TRBV27 and TRBJ1-2, with 10 bases that match TRBD1. This CDR3 spans 17 amino acids. The V segment lost 6 bases and the J segment 5 bases; nucleotides outside the gene matches: 15. CDR1 is MNHEY, CDR2 SMNVEV, per germline (reference sequence). CDR3 bases: TGTGCCAGCAGCCCAGTGACCGGGACAGGGGCGGTTTATGGCTACACCTTC. Encoded protein: CASSPVTGTGAVYGYTF.

The CDR3: CASSFWQGDDTQYF. The CDR3, as DNA: TGTGCCAGCAGCTTTTGGCAGGGGGATGATACGCAGTATTTT. V usage is TRBV5-6 and J usage is TRBJ2-3, with 7 bases that match TRBD1. The CDR3 spans 14 residues. The V and J ends lost 2 bases and 6 bases, in that order; junction bases with no gene match: 6. Germline V gene data show CDR1 as SGHDT and CDR2 as YYEEEE.

This chain uses TRBV19 with TRBJ1-1, with D tentatively TRBD1 (5 bases). Germline V gives CDR1 LNHDA, CDR2 SQIVND (reference sequence). Trimming removed 4 bases at V and 1 base at J, with 10 bases between. The CDR3 is 14 residues long. The CDR3 loop is CASSTGIRNTEAFF. The CDR3 DNA reads TGTGCCAGTAGTACAGGGATACGGAACACTGAAGCTTTCTTT.

This rearrangement joins TRBV7-3 to TRBJ2-2, with a possible D match to TRBD1 (5 bases). CDR1 SGHTA and CDR2 FQGTGA come from the germline V gene. The V end was cut by 1 base, the J end by 4 bases, with 13 bases between. The CDR3 spans 16 residues. The CDR3 sequence is CASSLMSGSGTGELFF. Here the CDR3 DNA reads TGTGCCAGCAGCTTAATGTCAGGGTCGGGCACCGGGGAGCTGTTTTTT.

This clone qualifies as medium-sized. The genes are TRBV6-5 and TRBJ2-7; 7 nucleotides line up with TRBD2. Germline loops: CDR1 MNHEY, CDR2 SVGAGI. Trimming removed 5 bases from V and 6 bases from J; junction bases left unmatched: 4. The CDR3 covers 12 residues. The CDR3 loop reads CASSAGTIEQYF. The CDR3 DNA follows: TGTGCCAGCAGTGCGGGGACTATCGAGCAGTACTTC.

The rearrangement uses TRBV28 and TRBJ2-1, with 9 bases aligning to TRBD1. This CDR3 comprises 15 residues. The V gene end was trimmed by 4 bases and the J gene end by 4 bases; junction bases not matched to a gene: 5. From germline, CDR1 is MDHEN and CDR2 SYDVKM. The DNA of the CDR3 is TGTGCCAGCAGTTCCCCCGGGACAGGGTACAATGAGCAGTTCTTC. Amino acid sequence: CASSSPGTGYNEQFF.

This chain links TRBV20-1 with TRBJ1-1; D gene uncertain. Germline CDR1 reads DFQATT; CDR2 reads SNEGSKA (reference sequence). Trimming shortened V by 5 bases and J by 0 bases, and 4 bases separated the two germline ends. This CDR3 spans 11 amino acids. DNA of the CDR3: TGCAGTGCTTACCTGAACACTGAAGCTTTCTTT. It is translated as CSAYLNTEAFF.

CDR3 amino acids: CASSLDGASEQFF. CDR3 in DNA: TGTGCCAGCAGCTTAGACGGTGCCAGTGAGCAGTTCTTC. The J gene is TRBJ2-1, the V gene TRBV7-1; no reliable D call. TRBV7-1 is filed as an ORF, its function uncertain. Trimming took off 4 bases at V and 9 bases at J, with 13 bases between the two ends. This CDR3 has 13 residues.

This clone was seen a single time. The chain has TRBV6-1 and TRBJ2-2, with 7 bases aligning to TRBD1. CDR1 is MNHNS and CDR2 is SASEGT in the germline V gene. This CDR3 region has 14 residues. Losses at the gene ends were 5 bases for V and 3 bases for J; bases not matched to a gene: 3. The chain's CDR3 is CASSLGQHTGELFF. The DNA for the CDR3 is TGTGCCAGCAGTCTGGGACAGCACACCGGGGAGCTGTTTTTT.

The chain employs TRBV5-4 and TRBJ2-7, with a possible D match to TRBD1 (5 bases). CDR3 length: 14 residues. Trimming removed 4 bases from V and 2 bases from J, with 13 bases in between. CDR1 SGHNT and CDR2 YYREEE come from the germline V gene (reference sequence). This CDR3 reads CASSDSTVTYEQYF. The CDR3 nucleotides are TGTGCCAGCAGCGACTCGACAGTTACCTACGAGCAGTACTTC.

This clone is medium-sized. This chain connects TRBV7-3 to TRBJ2-2; no definite D call. CDR3 length: 13 amino acids. Germline loops: CDR1 SGHTA, CDR2 FQGTGA. Trimming removed 8 bases at V and 4 bases at J, with 11 bases between. The CDR3: CASRVSGTGELFF. The DNA for the CDR3 is TGTGCCAGCCGTGTTTCGGGCACCGGGGAGCTGTTTTTT. Combining the CDR3 with reference TRBV7-3 and TRBJ2-2 gives the whole variable domain GAGVSQTPSNKVTEKGKYVELRCDPISGHTALYWYRQSLGQGPEFLIYFQGTGAADDSGLPNDRFFAVRPEGSVSTLKIQRTERGDSAVYLCASRVSGTGELFFGEGSRLTVL.

The chain has TRBV7-2 and TRBJ2-7; D not certain. CDR1 is SGHTA and CDR2 is FQGNSA in the germline V gene. V was shortened by 3 bases and J by 6 bases, with 18 bases between the two germline ends. The CDR3 covers 15 residues. The CDR3 region is CASSLWLASPFEQYF. The CDR3 DNA reads as TGTGCCAGCAGCTTGTGGCTTGCGTCCCCCTTCGAGCAGTACTTC.

This chain uses TRBV2 with TRBJ2-7, with TRBD2 matching 11 bases. Germline CDR1 is SNHLY and CDR2 is FYNNEI. The J segment lost 7 bases and the V segment lost 8 bases, leaving 7 bases of the junction unmatched. This CDR3 is 13 amino acids long. CDR3 sequence: CASGSGRAGEQYF. Written as DNA, the CDR3 is TGTGCCAGCGGTAGCGGGAGGGCGGGAGAGCAGTACTTC.

This chain links TRBV27 with TRBJ2-3; tentatively, D is TRBD2 (5 bases). The V gene lost 0 bases and the J gene lost 1 base, with 8 bases spanning the gap. The CDR3 extends over 15 amino acids. Germline V lookup: CDR1 MNHEY, CDR2 SMNVEV (reference sequence). The CDR3 DNA sequence: TGTGCCAGCAGTTTATCAAACGGGGGCACAGATACGCAGTATTTT. Protein: CASSLSNGGTDTQYF.

The chain employs TRBV7-9 and TRBJ1-1; 8 bases are a match to TRBD1. Germline CDR1 SEHNR, CDR2 FQNEAQ (reference sequence). With V trimmed by 0 bases and J by 8 bases, 5 bases remained unmatched. The CDR3 runs 14 residues. CDR3 amino acids: CASSLARTGREAFF. The CDR3 nucleotides read TGTGCCAGCAGCTTAGCCAGGACAGGGAGGGAAGCTTTCTTT. Full variable domain (remainder filled in from reference TRBV7-9 and TRBJ1-1): DTGVSQNPRHKITKRGQNVTFRCDPISEHNRLYWYRQTLGQGPEFLTYFQNEAQLEKSRLLSDRFSAERPKGSFSTLEIQRTEQGDSAMYLCASSLARTGREAFFGQGTRLTVV.

This clone has more than one count but fewer than ten. V usage is TRBV28 and J usage is TRBJ1-1; D ambiguous. This CDR3 contains 15 residues. Germline V gene data show CDR1 as MDHEN and CDR2 as SYDVKM. V lost 2 bases and J lost 4, with 14 bases in between. The CDR3 loop is CASSLTASGSTEAFF. The DNA for the CDR3 is TGTGCCAGCAGTTTAACGGCCAGCGGATCCACTGAAGCTTTCTTT.

DNA of the CDR3: TGTGCCAGCTCGCGGGACAGGGTCACAGATACGCAGTATTTT. Encoded protein: CASSRDRVTDTQYF. The chain links TRBV6-4 to TRBJ2-3; 9 bases match TRBD1. J lost 2 bases, V lost 8 bases, and 5 bases had no gene match. The CDR3 is made up of 14 amino acids. Germline V CDR1 and CDR2: MRHNA, SNTAGT.

This clone is classed as large. The chain carries TRBV4-2 and TRBJ1-2, with 7 bases matching TRBD1. There are 15 residues in the CDR3. Trimming cost V 4 bases and J 7 bases; bases outside gene matches: 12. CDR1 is LGHNA and CDR2 is YNFKEQ in the germline V gene. The CDR3 sequence: CASSLGDSGRGGYTF. CDR3 DNA: TGTGCCAGCAGCCTAGGGGACAGCGGGAGGGGTGGCTACACCTTC.

V gene TRBV5-1 combines with J gene TRBJ2-7, with 7 bases aligning to TRBD2. The CDR3 has 15 residues. Germline V gene data show CDR1 as SGHRS and CDR2 as YFSETQ. The V segment lost 3 bases and the J segment 5 bases; nucleotides outside the gene matches: 11. In DNA form, the CDR3 reads TGCGCCAGCAGCTGGGAGGGTGCGGGCGGCCACGAGCAGTACTTC. This gives the protein CASSWEGAGGHEQYF.

This chain joins TRBV28 and TRBJ2-1; D possibly corresponds to TRBD2 (6 bases). The V and J ends lost 0 bases and 10 bases respectively, with 7 bases between them. This CDR3 is built from 12 residues. Germline CDR1 is MDHEN and CDR2 is SYDVKM. In nucleotides, the CDR3 is TGTGCCAGCAGTTTATGGGGGGGAGAGCAGTTCTTC. Translating it yields CASSLWGGEQFF.

This clone has just a few counts. V and J are TRBV7-9 and TRBJ2-1; no clear D. V lost 2 bases to trimming and J lost 6 bases, with 8 bases between them. This CDR3 is 13 amino acids long. Per germline, CDR1 SEHNR and CDR2 FQNEAQ (reference sequence). The CDR3 spells CASSLRVGNEQFF. The CDR3 region has the DNA TGTGCCAGCAGCTTACGCGTTGGCAATGAGCAGTTCTTC.

V and J are TRBV5-4 and TRBJ2-5; no clear D. The germline V and J ends were trimmed by 2 bases and 2 bases, with 10 bases remaining between them. The CDR3 spans 14 residues. Germline V CDR1 and CDR2: SGHNT, YYREEE (reference sequence). The CDR3 region has the DNA TGTGCCAGCAGCTTCCTAACACCTCAAGAGACCCAGTACTTC. Translated: CASSFLTPQETQYF.

The rearrangement uses TRBV10-1 and TRBJ2-7, with TRBD1 identical over 7 bases. This CDR3 is built from 15 residues. V trimming: 4 bases; J trimming: 3 bases; junction bases outside the gene matches: 9. Germline V CDR1 and CDR2: WNHNN, SYGVQD (reference sequence). The CDR3 region is CASSGPGTEIYEQYF. CDR3 nucleotides: TGCGCCAGCAGTGGTCCCGGGACAGAGATCTACGAGCAGTACTTC.